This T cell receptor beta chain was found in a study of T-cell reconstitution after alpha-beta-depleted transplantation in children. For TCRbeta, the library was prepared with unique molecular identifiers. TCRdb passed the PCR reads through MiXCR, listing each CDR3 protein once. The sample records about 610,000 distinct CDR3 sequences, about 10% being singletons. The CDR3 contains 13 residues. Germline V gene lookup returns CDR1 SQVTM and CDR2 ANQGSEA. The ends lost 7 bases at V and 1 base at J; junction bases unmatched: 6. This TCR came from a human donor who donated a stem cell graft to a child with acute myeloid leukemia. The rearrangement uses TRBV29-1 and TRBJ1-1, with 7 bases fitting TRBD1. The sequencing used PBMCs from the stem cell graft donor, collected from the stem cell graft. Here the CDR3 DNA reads TGCAGCGGTTGCGAGGGGGCGAACACTGAAGCTTTCTTT. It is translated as CSGCEGANTEAFF.